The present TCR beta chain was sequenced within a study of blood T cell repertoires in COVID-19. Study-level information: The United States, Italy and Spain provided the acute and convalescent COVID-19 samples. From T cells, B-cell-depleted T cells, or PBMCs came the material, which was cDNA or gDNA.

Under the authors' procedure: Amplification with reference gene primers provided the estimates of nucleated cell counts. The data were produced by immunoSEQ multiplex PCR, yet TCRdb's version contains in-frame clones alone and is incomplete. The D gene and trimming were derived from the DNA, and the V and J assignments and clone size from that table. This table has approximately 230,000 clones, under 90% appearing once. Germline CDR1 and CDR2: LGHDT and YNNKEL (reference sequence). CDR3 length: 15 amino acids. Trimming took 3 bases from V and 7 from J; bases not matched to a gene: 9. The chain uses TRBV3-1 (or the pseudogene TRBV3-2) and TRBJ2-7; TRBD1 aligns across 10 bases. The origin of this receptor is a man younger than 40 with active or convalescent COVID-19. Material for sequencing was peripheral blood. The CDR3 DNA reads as TGTGCCAGCAGCCAGACGACAGGGGGCGCGTTGGAGCAGTACTTC. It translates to CASSQTTGGALEQYF.